This T cell receptor (beta chain) appears in the sequencing data of a study of blood T cell repertoires in COVID-19. Looking at the study overall: COVID-19 samples collected from the United States, Italy and Spain covered acute and convalescent phases. Nucleic acid was either cDNA or gDNA, and it came from T cells, B-cell-depleted T cells, or PBMCs.

As originally analysed: Estimated nucleated cell counts came from reference gene primer amplification. Assay used: immunoSEQ multiplex PCR; TCRdb lists only in-frame clones, some missing. That table supplies the V and J calls and clone size; D and trimming were determined from the DNA. The table lists around 460,000 clones, around nine tenths of them singletons, with roughly 0.87% in the top ten. Germline-derived CDR1 and CDR2 are SGDLS and YYNGEE. The CDR3 consists of 15 residues. V was cut by 0 bases and J by 4 bases, with 12 bases left in between. Patients of the Seattle cohort, enrolled during active infection, were followed longitudinally.

The TCR comes from a man aged 18 to 29 with COVID-19, enrolled during active disease. The sample taken for sequencing was peripheral blood. V is TRBV9 and J is TRBJ2-3; a weak D match, TRBD1 (5 bases). The CDR3 sequence: CASSVGAGSADTQYF. CDR3 in DNA: TGTGCCAGCAGCGTAGGAGCAGGGTCAGCAGATACGCAGTATTTT.